This T cell receptor beta chain stems from a study of blood T cell repertoires in COVID-19. Study-wide context: Both acute and convalescent COVID-19 samples were obtained from the United States, Italy and Spain. T cells, B-cell-depleted T cells, or PBMCs provided the cDNA or gDNA that served as material.

Per the authors' pipeline: From reference gene primer amplification, estimates of nucleated cell counts were derived. Here immunoSEQ multiplex PCR was the method, and the copy in TCRdb shows in-frame clones only, minus some. D and trimming come from the DNA, and the V and J calls and clone size come from that table. The sample has 150,000 or so clones; approximately 81% are singletons. The clonotype was recovered from a woman between 45 and 60 years old with COVID-19, enrolled during active disease. The material sequenced was peripheral blood.

The CDR3 region is CASSLQDRGNIQYF. DNA of the CDR3: TGTGCCAGCAGCCTTCAGGACAGGGGTAACATTCAGTACTTC. The chain couples TRBV3-1 (or the pseudogene TRBV3-2) to TRBJ2-4, with 9 bases matching TRBD1. The V and J ends lost 4 bases and 7 bases, in that order; junction bases with no gene match: 5. CDR3 size: 14 residues. Germline values: CDR1 LGHDT, CDR2 YNNKEL (reference sequence).